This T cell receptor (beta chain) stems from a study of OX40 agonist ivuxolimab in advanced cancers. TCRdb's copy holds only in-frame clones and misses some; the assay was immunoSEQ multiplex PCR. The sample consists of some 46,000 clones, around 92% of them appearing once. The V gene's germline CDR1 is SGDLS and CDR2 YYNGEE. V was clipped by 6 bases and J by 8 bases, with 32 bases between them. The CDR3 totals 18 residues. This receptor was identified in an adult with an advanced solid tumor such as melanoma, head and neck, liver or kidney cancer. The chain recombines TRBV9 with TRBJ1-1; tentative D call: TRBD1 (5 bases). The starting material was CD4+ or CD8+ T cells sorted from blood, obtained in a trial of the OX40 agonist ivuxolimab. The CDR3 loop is CASTPFGTAGQLSTEAFF. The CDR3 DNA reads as TGTGCCAGCACCCCCTTCGGGACTGCCGGACAACTGAGTACCGAAGCTTTCTTT.